What follows are 17 T cell receptor beta chains derived from one specimen sequenced in a study of technical replicates of blood from several donors. The table came from immunoSEQ multiplex PCR; TCRdb's copy has only in-frame clones and leaves some out. The profile shows tens of thousands of clones, around 94% of them singletons. Material: T cells isolated from PBMCs. These receptor sequences come from a human donor in good health.

This clone showed up just once. The gene calls are TRBV7-9 and TRBJ1-2; 11 bases fit TRBD1. CDR3 length equals 14 residues. V dropped 5 bases and J dropped 7; count of bases not matched to a gene: 6. The germline CDR1 and CDR2 sequences are SEHNR and FQNEAQ (reference sequence). This CDR3 is CASSQGQGDLGYTF. DNA of the CDR3: TGTGCCAGCAGCCAGGGACAGGGGGATCTTGGCTACACCTTC.

The CDR3 DNA reads TGTGCCAGCAGTGAGGGGACAGGCTACTATGGCTACACCTTC. It encodes CASSEGTGYYGYTF. The chain links TRBV2 to TRBJ1-2, with 8 bases that match TRBD1. Germline V CDR1 and CDR2: SNHLY, FYNNEI. The CDR3 extends over 14 amino acids. With 3 bases clipped from V and 3 bases from J, the junction kept 3 bases outside the gene matches.

The rearrangement links TRBV9 to TRBJ2-7; 8 bases line up with TRBD2. The germline V gene has CDR1 SGDLS and CDR2 YYNGEE. The V gene end was trimmed by 0 bases and the J gene end by 3 bases; junction bases not matched to a gene: 5. This CDR3 region has 15 residues. CDR3 in amino acids: CASSVGNSGNYEQYF. The CDR3, as DNA: TGTGCCAGCAGCGTAGGTAATAGCGGGAACTACGAGCAGTACTTC.

The genes are TRBV6-1 and TRBJ2-1; 10 bases are shared with TRBD2. The CDR3 has 15 residues. Trimming removed 2 bases from V and 9 bases from J; junction bases left unmatched: 7. In germline, CDR1 is MNHNS, CDR2 SASEGT. The CDR3: CASSEFTSGAGEQFF. Written as DNA, the CDR3 is TGTGCCAGCAGTGAATTCACTAGCGGGGCTGGTGAGCAGTTCTTC.

J is TRBJ2-1 and V is TRBV29-1, with TRBD2 as a possible D gene (5 bases). The CDR3 covers 12 residues. The germline V gene has CDR1 SQVTM and CDR2 ANQGSEA. V was clipped by 4 bases and J by 8 bases, with 12 bases between them. This CDR3 reads CSVGTSRDEQFF. CDR3 bases: TGCAGCGTTGGTACTAGTAGGGATGAGCAGTTCTTC.

The rearrangement links TRBV10-3 to TRBJ2-5; D might be TRBD1 (6 bases). The V and J ends lost 7 bases and 0 bases respectively, with 15 bases between them. This CDR3 has 15 residues. Germline V gene lookup returns CDR1 ENHRY and CDR2 SYGVKD. Here the CDR3 DNA reads TGTGCCATCAAGGGGGAACAGCCAGACCAAGAGACCCAGTACTTC. It specifies CAIKGEQPDQETQYF.

This chain joins TRBV7-6 and TRBJ2-7, with D perhaps matching TRBD1 (6 bases). The V end lost 1 base, the J end lost 5 bases, and 9 bases lay between the germline ends. The CDR3 runs to 13 residues. The germline V gene encodes CDR1 SGHVS and CDR2 FNYEAQ. CDR3 sequence: CASSLGPGDEQYF. As DNA, the CDR3 is TGTGCCAGCAGCTTAGGGCCAGGGGACGAGCAGTACTTC.

The CDR3 nucleotides read TGTGCCAGCAGTGGGCTAGCGGGGGCCTACGAGCAGTACTTC. It encodes CASSGLAGAYEQYF. V and J are TRBV25-1 and TRBJ2-7; 10 bases are shared with TRBD2. V dropped 4 bases and J dropped 2; count of bases not matched to a gene: 2. Germline lookup yields CDR1 MGHDK and CDR2 SYGVNS. The CDR3 length is 14 residues.

The chain has TRBV30 and TRBJ2-5, with D tentatively TRBD1 (6 bases). CDR1 is GTSNPN, CDR2 SVGIG, per germline (reference sequence). The CDR3 is 16 amino acids. V was clipped by 1 base and J by 4 bases, with 19 bases between them. CDR3 region: CAWSDFIGQTGETQYF. In DNA, the CDR3 is TGTGCCTGGAGTGATTTTATTGGACAGACAGGAGAGACCCAGTACTTC.

The gene calls are TRBV28 and TRBJ2-7; D is perhaps TRBD2 (5 bases). The germline V and J ends were trimmed by 6 bases and 3 bases, with 15 bases remaining between them. There are 14 residues in the CDR3. Germline V gives CDR1 MDHEN, CDR2 SYDVKM. The CDR3 nucleotides read TGTGCCAGCAGATCCCAGGACTCCCTCTACGAGCAGTACTTC. It yields the protein CASRSQDSLYEQYF.

The chain is built from TRBV5-4 and TRBJ1-5, with TRBD1 matching over 8 bases. Germline CDR1 is SGHNT and CDR2 is YYREEE (reference sequence). The CDR3 has 14 amino acids. V was clipped by 4 bases and J by 2 bases; unmatched bases: 2. CDR3 protein: CASSTTGGNQPQHF. The CDR3 coding sequence is TGTGCCAGCAGCACGACAGGGGGCAATCAGCCCCAGCATTTT.

This sequence joins TRBV2 and TRBJ2-3, with 12 bases lining up with TRBD2. V shed 4 bases, J shed 4 bases, and the junction held 9 bases outside the gene matches. Germline values: CDR1 SNHLY, CDR2 FYNNEI. This CDR3 is 17 amino acids long. The CDR3 DNA sequence: TGTGCCAGCAGTGTATCTAGCGGGGGGGGGATCCCAGATACGCAGTATTTT. As protein: CASSVSSGGGIPDTQYF.

The rearrangement uses TRBV29-1 and TRBJ2-7; 12 bases line up with TRBD2. This CDR3 is built from 14 residues. CDR1 is SQVTM and CDR2 is ANQGSEA in the germline V gene. Trimming took 4 bases from V and 5 from J; bases not matched to a gene: 6. In DNA form, the CDR3 reads TGCAGCGTTGCCCCACTAGCGGGAGGAAACGAGCAGTACTTC. Translation gives CSVAPLAGGNEQYF.

J is TRBJ1-2 and V is TRBV6-1, with no clear D. This CDR3 is built from 14 residues. Germline loops: CDR1 MNHNS, CDR2 SASEGT. V was cut by 2 bases and J by 4 bases, with 11 bases left in between. CDR3 region: CASSEQLGSYGYTF. The DNA for the CDR3 is TGTGCCAGCAGTGAACAACTGGGCAGCTATGGCTACACCTTC.

The chain couples TRBV27 to TRBJ2-1, with D uncertain. Deletions cut 9 bases from V and 6 bases from J, with 12 bases between. The CDR3 is made up of 12 amino acids. Germline V CDR1 and CDR2: MNHEY, SMNVEV (reference sequence). CDR3 region: CASPPVSNEQFF. CDR3 bases: TGTGCCAGTCCCCCCGTTAGCAATGAGCAGTTCTTC.

This clone was counted once. V gene TRBV2 combines with J gene TRBJ2-1; 8 positions agree with TRBD2. V was pared by 7 bases and J by 3 bases, with 11 bases of the junction left unmatched. There are 16 residues in the CDR3. CDR1 is SNHLY and CDR2 is FYNNEI in the germline V gene. CDR3 nucleotide sequence: TGTGCCAGCACCAAAATGTTGGCGGGGGGCTACAATGAGCAGTTCTTC. Translating it yields CASTKMLAGGYNEQFF.

The V call is TRBV7-8, the J call TRBJ2-3, with 9 bases fitting TRBD2. This CDR3 is built from 17 residues. Germline values: CDR1 SGHVS, CDR2 FQNEAQ. With 5 bases clipped from V and 2 bases from J, the junction kept 11 bases outside the gene matches. In DNA form, the CDR3 reads TGTGCCAGCAGCCCAAACCGACTAGCGGAGTACACAGATACGCAGTATTTT. Translated: CASSPNRLAEYTDTQYF. Complete variable domain (other parts from reference TRBV7-8 and TRBJ2-3): GAGVSQSPRYKVAKRGQDVALRCDPISGHVSLFWYQQALGQGPEFLTYFQNEAQLDKSGLPSDRFFAERPEGSVSTLKIQRTQQEDSAVYLCASSPNRLAEYTDTQYFGPGTRLTVL.